This entry concerns a single TCR beta chain. Preparation of the TCRbeta library involved a method that used unique molecular identifiers. A single record per CDR3 protein comes from TCRdb applying MiXCR to the PCR reads. The data hold approximately 340,000 distinct CDR3 sequences, with around 10% observed a single time. This specimen belongs to a study of T-cell reconstitution after alpha-beta-depleted transplantation in children. CDR1 SGHTA and CDR2 FQGNSA come from the germline V gene. The CDR3 totals 17 residues. V was clipped by 2 bases and J by 7 bases; unmatched bases: 11. The sample in question was PBMCs from the stem cell graft donor, obtained from the stem cell graft. The source is a human donor who donated a stem cell graft to a child with acute lymphoblastic leukemia. The chain employs TRBV7-2 and TRBJ2-2, with 9 bases lining up with TRBD2. The CDR3 loop reads CASSLQFRREGHGELFF. The CDR3 DNA reads TGTGCCAGCAGCTTACAGTTTAGGCGGGAGGGCCACGGGGAGCTGTTTTTT.